The rows below give T cell receptor beta chains drawn from one sample of a study of T cell responses to AZD1222 COVID-19 vaccine. Measured with immunoSEQ multiplex PCR; TCRdb has only the in-frame clones, and not every one. The sample lists 150,000 to 200,000 clones; roughly nine tenths were seen once. The sequenced sample was peripheral blood, obtained 28 days after the second AZD1222 dose. These receptors were taken from an adult who received the AZD1222 COVID-19 vaccine. Each CDR3 is given with its conserved first and last residue. Each record gives: J gene, D gene, V gene, CDR3 length, clone size, CDR3 protein, CDR3 DNA. D genes are given only for firm matches. Size values are once, few and many counts, or a class for expanded clones, and some rows have none.

j_gene: TRBJ2-1
d_gene: -
v_gene: TRBV29-1
len: 12
abundance: -
CDR3aa: CSVGIGGNEQFF
CDR3nt: TGCAGCGTTGGGATTGGGGGCAATGAGCAGTTCTTC

j_gene: TRBJ1-2
d_gene: TRBD1
v_gene: TRBV28
len: 16
abundance: -
CDR3aa: CASSLSGPGQGNGYTF
CDR3nt: TGTGCCAGCAGCCTAAGCGGTCCGGGACAGGGAAATGGCTACACCTTC

j_gene: TRBJ1-6
d_gene: -
v_gene: TRBV6-5
len: 14
abundance: once
CDR3aa: CASRPVGKNSPLHF
CDR3nt: TGTGCCAGCAGACCAGTTGGGAAGAATTCACCCCTCCACTTT

j_gene: TRBJ1-4
d_gene: -
v_gene: TRBV15
len: 17
abundance: -
CDR3aa: CATSRDWRDSGSEKLFF
CDR3nt: TGTGCCACCAGCAGAGATTGGAGGGATAGTGGTAGTGAAAAACTGTTTTTT

j_gene: TRBJ1-2
d_gene: TRBD1
v_gene: TRBV12-3/TRBV12-4
len: 13
abundance: once
CDR3aa: CASSLGQIDGYTF
CDR3nt: TGTGCCAGCAGTCTGGGACAGATTGATGGCTACACCTTC

j_gene: TRBJ2-7
d_gene: TRBD1
v_gene: TRBV27
len: 15
abundance: -
CDR3aa: CASSFSGTGAYEQYF
CDR3nt: TGTGCCAGCAGTTTCTCCGGGACAGGGGCCTACGAGCAGTACTTC

j_gene: TRBJ1-1
d_gene: -
v_gene: TRBV4-3
len: 16
abundance: -
CDR3aa: CASSQVVRGGDTEAFF
CDR3nt: TGCGCCAGCAGCCAAGTAGTCAGGGGAGGGGACACTGAAGCTTTCTTT

j_gene: TRBJ2-3
d_gene: TRBD2
v_gene: TRBV7-3
len: 15
abundance: -
CDR3aa: CASSPGGGPTDTQYF
CDR3nt: TGTGCCAGCAGCCCCGGGGGGGGCCCGACAGATACGCAGTATTTT

j_gene: TRBJ1-5
d_gene: -
v_gene: TRBV6-6
len: 16
abundance: -
CDR3aa: CASSYSRGGGNQPQHF
CDR3nt: TGTGCCAGCAGTTACTCAAGGGGAGGGGGCAATCAGCCCCAGCATTTT

j_gene: TRBJ2-2
d_gene: -
v_gene: TRBV7-9
len: 14
abundance: -
CDR3aa: CASSLGGGPGELFF
CDR3nt: TGTGCCAGCAGCTTAGGAGGGGGACCCGGGGAGCTGTTTTTT

j_gene: TRBJ1-1
d_gene: -
v_gene: TRBV9
len: 15
abundance: -
CDR3aa: CASSPREGPNTEAFF
CDR3nt: TGTGCCAGCAGCCCCCGGGAGGGCCCGAACACTGAAGCTTTCTTT

j_gene: TRBJ2-2
d_gene: -
v_gene: TRBV18
len: 16
abundance: -
CDR3aa: CASSPTGSLNTGELFF
CDR3nt: TGTGCCAGCTCACCAACAGGGTCCCTGAACACCGGGGAGCTGTTTTTT

j_gene: TRBJ1-5
d_gene: -
v_gene: TRBV25-1
len: 13
abundance: -
CDR3aa: CASRGWGNQPQHF
CDR3nt: TGTGCCAGCAGGGGGTGGGGCAATCAGCCCCAGCATTTT

j_gene: TRBJ2-7
d_gene: TRBD2
v_gene: TRBV9
len: 14
abundance: -
CDR3aa: CASSVGTSIYEQYF
CDR3nt: TGTGCCAGCAGCGTAGGGACTAGCATCTACGAGCAGTACTTC